This entry is about one T cell receptor (beta chain). Each sample gave at least 6 million isolated PBMCs. CDR1 and CDR2 (germline): SGHKS, YYEKEE (reference sequence). The CDR3 extends over 13 amino acids. The ends were cut back, 7 bases at V and 2 bases at J, with 12 bases in the middle. The data belong to a study of blood T cells in healthy people across ages. With a J-beta primer mix and a sample-barcoded 5' primer, a second PCR ran roughly 6 to 12 cycles. Through a template-switch adaptor with 12 random nucleotides, each cDNA molecule received a tag. Each sample provided no less than 2.5 million CDR3-containing paired-end reads. One entry per CDR3 protein, called by TCRdb with MiXCR from the 5' RACE reads. This sample has approximately 1,700,000 distinct CDR3 sequences, with about 39% found just once.

The receptor was isolated from a human donor in good health. The specimen was blood. The chain links TRBV5-5 to TRBJ1-1; D is uncertain. In DNA form, the CDR3 reads TGTGCCAGCCTAAGGTGGTCAAACACTGAAGCTTTCTTT. It codes for CASLRWSNTEAFF. Full variable domain (outside the CDR3, taken from reference TRBV5-5 and TRBJ1-1): DAGVTQSPTHLIKTRGQQVTLRCSPISGHKSVSWYQQVLGQGPQFIFQYYEKEERGRGNFPDRFSARQFPNYSSELNVNALLLGDSALYLCASLRWSNTEAFFGQGTRLTVV.